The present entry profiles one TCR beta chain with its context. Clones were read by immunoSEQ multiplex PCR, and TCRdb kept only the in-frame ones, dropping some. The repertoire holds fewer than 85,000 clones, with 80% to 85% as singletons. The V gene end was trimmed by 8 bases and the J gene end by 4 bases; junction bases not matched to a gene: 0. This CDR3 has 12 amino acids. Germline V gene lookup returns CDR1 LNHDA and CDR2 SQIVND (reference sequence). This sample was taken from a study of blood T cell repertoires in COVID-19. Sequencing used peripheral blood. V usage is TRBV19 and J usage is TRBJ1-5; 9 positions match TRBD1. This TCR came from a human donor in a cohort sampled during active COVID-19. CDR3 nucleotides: TGTGCCAGTGGGACAGGGAATCAGCCCCAGCATTTT. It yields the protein CASGTGNQPQHF.